This T cell receptor beta chain was obtained from a study of T cell responses to AZD1222 COVID-19 vaccine. Remarks on this clone: Its antigen is unknown.

Findings and caveats of the study: In a largely white British group with more females than males, clonal diversity was possibly underestimated. The study reported that nearly half of spike-specific TCRs target unmutated variant regions. No day 14 peak samples; only post-peak repertoires were characterized.

Using immunoSEQ multiplex PCR, the repertoire was profiled, and TCRdb retains in-frame clones only, with some absent. The sample shows approximately 210,000 clones, roughly 94% of them seen only once. The source material was peripheral blood, sampled 28 days after the second dose of the MenACWY control vaccine. The receptor was derived from an adult who received the MenACWY meningococcal vaccine as a control.

In nucleotides, the CDR3 is TGTGCCAGCAGTCCTCCGGGACAGTACTATGGCTACACCTTC. Protein product: CASSPPGQYYGYTF. This chain connects TRBV28 to TRBJ1-2; 7 nucleotides line up with TRBD1. The trim removed 5 bases at V and 3 bases at J, leaving 6 bases unmatched. The CDR3 extends over 14 amino acids. In germline, CDR1 is MDHEN, CDR2 SYDVKM.